These 14 T cell receptor beta chains were all obtained from the same sample, sequenced in a study of response to subunit inactivated influenza vaccine. Using its own MiXCR run on the RT-PCR reads, TCRdb lists one record per CDR3 protein. In the table there are roughly 500,000 distinct CDR3 sequences, 16% of which are singletons. Here the sequenced sample was CD4+ T cells sorted from PBMCs, taken roughly 24 months after vaccination. All receptors derive from a man between 50 and 75 years old who received an inactivated influenza vaccine.

This clonotype was detected a few times. CDR3 loop: CASSLTSGPTSYNEQFF. CDR3 in DNA: TGTGCCAGCAGCCTAACTAGCGGGCCGACCTCCTACAATGAGCAGTTCTTC. This chain joins TRBV12-3 or TRBV12-4 and TRBJ2-1; 9 bases align to TRBD2. CDR3 length: 17 residues. The V gene end was trimmed by 6 bases and the J gene end by 0 bases; junction bases not matched to a gene: 9.

In this sample, this clonotype turned up a few times. This chain links TRBV20-1 with TRBJ2-7; D not certain. Looked up from germline, CDR1 is DFQATT and CDR2 is SNEGSKA (reference sequence). V was cut by 2 bases and J by 5 bases, with 16 bases left in between. This CDR3 has 14 amino acids. CDR3 coding DNA: TGCAGTGCTAGAATACAGAGCGTTTCCGACGAGCAGTACTTC. Amino acids: CSARIQSVSDEQYF.

This clonotype was counted between two and nine times. The V call is TRBV7-9, the J call TRBJ1-4; TRBD1 might be the D (5 bases). The CDR3 covers 15 residues. Between the trimmed V and J ends, which lost 4 bases and 5 bases, there was a span of 14 bases. Germline values: CDR1 SEHNR, CDR2 FQNEAQ (reference sequence). In DNA form, the CDR3 reads TGTGCCAGCAGCTCAACGACAGACTACAATGAAAAACTGTTTTTT. It is translated as CASSSTTDYNEKLFF.

The V and J genes are TRBV27 and TRBJ2-3, with D possibly matching TRBD1 (6 bases). This CDR3 contains 15 residues. The ends were cut back, 2 bases at V and 0 bases at J, with 9 bases in the middle. CDR1 and CDR2 from the germline V gene are MNHEY and SMNVEV (reference sequence). CDR3 loop: CASSLRTASTDTQYF. DNA for the CDR3: TGTGCCAGCAGTTTAAGGACAGCTAGCACAGATACGCAGTATTTT.

In this sample, this clonotype turned up many times. V usage is TRBV5-1 and J usage is TRBJ2-3; D may be TRBD1 or TRBD2 (5 bases each). Looked up from germline, CDR1 is SGHRS and CDR2 is YFSETQ. The CDR3 consists of 14 residues. V was trimmed by 5 bases and J by 2 bases, leaving 12 bases between them. CDR3 residues: CASSLGGITDTQYF. CDR3 DNA: TGCGCCAGCAGTCTTGGGGGAATCACAGATACGCAGTATTTT. Filled out from reference TRBV5-1 and TRBJ2-3, the complete variable domain reads KAGVTQTPRYLIKTRGQQVTLSCSPISGHRSVSWYQQTPGQGLQFLFEYFSETQRNKGNFPGRFSGRQFSNSRSEMNVSTLELGDSALYLCASSLGGITDTQYFGPGTRLTVL.

This clonotype was picked up a small number of times. This rearrangement joins TRBV4-1 to TRBJ1-1; a possible D gene is TRBD1 (5 bases). In germline, CDR1 is MGHRA, CDR2 YSYEKL. The germline V and J ends were trimmed by 1 base and 3 bases, with 15 bases remaining between them. The CDR3 extends over 16 amino acids. In nucleotides, the CDR3 is TGCGCCAGCAGCCAAGCCGGGCGGGGCAAGGACACTGAAGCTTTCTTT. This translates into CASSQAGRGKDTEAFF.

The sample holds many counts of this clonotype. The rearrangement joins TRBV20-1 to TRBJ2-4; D call uncertain. Trimming shortened V by 8 bases and J by 0 bases, and 11 bases separated the two germline ends. The germline V gene encodes CDR1 DFQATT and CDR2 SNEGSKA (reference sequence). The CDR3 length is 13 residues. CDR3 DNA: TGCAGTACACTGGGCCTAGCCAAAAACATTCAGTACTTC. Translation gives CSTLGLAKNIQYF.

V gene TRBV18 combines with J gene TRBJ2-4; TRBD1 or TRBD2 may be the D gene (6 bases each). Trimming left V 2 bases short and J 7 bases short, with 18 bases between. Germline V lookup: CDR1 KGHSH, CDR2 LQKENI. The CDR3 sequence is 16 residues long. The CDR3 bases are TGTGCCAGCTCACCATTCTCTTCGGGGGCAGCTAACATTCAGTACTTC. This encodes CASSPFSSGAANIQYF.

This chain uses TRBV4-2 with TRBJ2-1; TRBD2 might be the D (5 bases). CDR1 and CDR2 from the germline V gene are LGHNA and YNFKEQ. This CDR3 has 15 residues. V was shortened by 0 bases and J by 4 bases, with 10 bases between the two germline ends. CDR3 nucleotides: TGTGCCAGCAGCCAAGATACGGGGATTTACAATGAGCAGTTCTTC. It codes for CASSQDTGIYNEQFF.

This clonotype was seen many times. The chain recombines TRBV5-1 with TRBJ2-3, with D perhaps TRBD2 (5 bases). CDR1 and CDR2 (germline): SGHRS, YFSETQ. V was clipped by 4 bases and J by 3 bases, with 15 bases between them. The CDR3 length is 15 residues. CDR3 DNA: TGCGCCAGCAGCACTGGGAGTGTCGGAACAGATACGCAGTATTTT. It translates to CASSTGSVGTDTQYF.

This chain uses TRBV6-4 with TRBJ1-1; 10 nucleotides agree with TRBD1. The V gene's germline CDR1 is MRHNA and CDR2 SNTAGT. This CDR3 comprises 13 residues. With V trimmed by 4 bases and J by 4 bases, 0 bases remained unmatched. In DNA, the CDR3 is TGTGCCAGCAGTGGGGACAGGGGCACTGAAGCTTTCTTT. Encoded protein: CASSGDRGTEAFF.

J is TRBJ2-7 and V is TRBV5-1, with TRBD2 as a possible D gene (6 bases). This CDR3 is built from 17 residues. Trimming took 4 bases from V and 1 from J, leaving 21 bases between them. The germline gives CDR1 SGHRS, CDR2 YFSETQ. The CDR3 loop reads CASSLGPRGGESYEQYF. The CDR3 bases are TGCGCCAGCAGCCTGGGTCCGCGGGGTGGAGAGTCCTACGAGCAGTACTTC.

The V gene is TRBV5-5, the J gene TRBJ2-2, with 7 nucleotides matching TRBD2. The CDR3 extends over 16 amino acids. Germline V lookup: CDR1 SGHKS, CDR2 YYEKEE (reference sequence). J lost 2 bases, V lost 2 bases, and 6 bases had no gene match. The CDR3 reads CASSLGLADNTGELFF. CDR3 DNA sequence: TGTGCCAGCAGCTTAGGGCTAGCGGACAACACCGGGGAGCTGTTTTTT.

This clonotype was picked up many times. The chain combines TRBV4-1 with TRBJ1-2, with 8 positions matching TRBD1. The germline CDR1 and CDR2 sequences are MGHRA and YSYEKL. Germline trimming cut 0 bases from V and 5 bases from J; bases unmatched to any gene: 5. The CDR3 extends over 15 amino acids. This CDR3 reads CASSQDRGRGYGYTF. The CDR3 DNA reads TGCGCCAGCAGCCAAGACAGGGGGCGAGGGTATGGCTACACCTTC.